This T cell receptor (beta chain) was sequenced for a study of T cell responses to AZD1222 COVID-19 vaccine. Between the trimmed V and J ends, which lost 1 base and 0 bases, there was a span of 6 bases. The CDR3 runs 15 residues. CDR1 is PRHDT and CDR2 is FYEKMQ in the germline V gene (reference sequence). The protocol was immunoSEQ multiplex PCR, while the TCRdb copy is restricted to in-frame clones and leaves out a portion. The table has 100,000 to 150,000 clones, approximately 92% seen once. V gene TRBV13 combines with J gene TRBJ2-2; D uncertain. The TCR sequence derives from an adult in good health. The input for sequencing was peripheral blood, taken on day 0 of AZD1222 vaccination. CDR3 DNA: TGTGCCAGCAGCTTAGATCCAGCGAACACCGGGGAGCTGTTTTTT. Its protein product is CASSLDPANTGELFF.